A selection of T cell receptor beta chains follows, all from one sample in a study. TCRdb fed the RT-PCR reads into MiXCR, producing one record per CDR3 protein. The sample has about 680,000 distinct CDR3 sequences, approximately 14% seen once; the top ten hold 3.6%. The sample comprised memory CD4+ T cells from blood. The receptors come from a female donor in good health, serving as a healthy control. The CDR3 runs from the conserved cysteine through the conserved F or W. Fields, in order: V gene, clone size, D gene, J gene, CDR3 protein, CDR3 DNA. A D gene is named only where the DNA matches it firmly. Expanded clones get a size class; other rows say once, few or many, or leave the size out.

v_gene: TRBV12-3/TRBV12-4; abundance: -; d_gene: -; j_gene: TRBJ1-5; CDR3aa: CASSPMGSNQPQHF; CDR3nt: TGTGCCAGCAGCCCGATGGGAAGCAATCAGCCCCAGCATTTT
v_gene: TRBV6-2/TRBV6-3; abundance: few; d_gene: -; j_gene: TRBJ2-1; CDR3aa: CASTRVAAYNEQFF; CDR3nt: TGTGCCAGCACCCGGGTAGCGGCCTACAATGAGCAGTTCTTC
v_gene: TRBV7-8; abundance: -; d_gene: -; j_gene: TRBJ2-1; CDR3aa: CASSWASSYNEQFF; CDR3nt: TGTGCCAGCAGCTGGGCTAGCTCCTACAATGAGCAGTTCTTC
v_gene: TRBV7-8; abundance: many; d_gene: -; j_gene: TRBJ2-7; CDR3aa: CASSATPDRSSYEQYF; CDR3nt: TGTGCCAGCAGCGCCACCCCCGACAGGAGCTCCTACGAGCAGTACTTC
v_gene: TRBV7-2; abundance: many; d_gene: -; j_gene: TRBJ1-2; CDR3aa: CASRDLANYGYTF; CDR3nt: TGTGCCAGCAGGGACCTGGCTAACTATGGCTACACCTTC
v_gene: TRBV12-3/TRBV12-4; abundance: many; d_gene: TRBD2; j_gene: TRBJ2-7; CDR3aa: CASTVSGGYYEQYF; CDR3nt: TGTGCCAGCACGGTTAGCGGGGGTTACTACGAGCAGTACTTC
v_gene: TRBV20-1; abundance: many; d_gene: TRBD2; j_gene: TRBJ2-5; CDR3aa: CSARSGGLETQYF; CDR3nt: TGCAGTGCTAGATCGGGGGGATTAGAGACCCAGTACTTC
v_gene: TRBV4-3; abundance: few; d_gene: -; j_gene: TRBJ2-7; CDR3aa: CASSQDVGPYEQYF; CDR3nt: TGCGCCAGCAGCCAAGATGTGGGGCCCTACGAGCAGTACTTC
v_gene: TRBV20-1; abundance: -; d_gene: -; j_gene: TRBJ2-1; CDR3aa: CSAREGNSLKEQFF; CDR3nt: TGCAGTGCTAGAGAAGGTAACAGCTTGAAGGAGCAGTTCTTC
v_gene: TRBV29-1; abundance: many; d_gene: -; j_gene: TRBJ1-1; CDR3aa: CSGLTGMNTEAFF; CDR3nt: TGCAGCGGCCTCACGGGGATGAACACTGAAGCTTTCTTT
v_gene: TRBV20-1; abundance: few; d_gene: -; j_gene: TRBJ2-1; CDR3aa: CSARDDEQFF; CDR3nt: TGCAGTGCTCGTGACGATGAGCAGTTCTTC
v_gene: TRBV7-9; abundance: few; d_gene: -; j_gene: TRBJ2-7; CDR3aa: CASGRRDEQYF; CDR3nt: TGTGCCAGCGGGAGGCGGGACGAGCAGTACTTC
v_gene: TRBV29-1; abundance: few; d_gene: TRBD1; j_gene: TRBJ1-1; CDR3aa: CSAQGSGTEAFF; CDR3nt: TGCAGCGCACAGGGGAGTGGGACTGAAGCTTTCTTT
v_gene: TRBV20-1; abundance: -; d_gene: -; j_gene: TRBJ1-5; CDR3aa: CSARHPLEGGVDQPQHF; CDR3nt: TGCAGTGCTAGACACCCCCTGGAGGGGGGCGTTGATCAGCCCCAGCATTTT
v_gene: TRBV7-6; abundance: few; d_gene: TRBD1; j_gene: TRBJ1-5; CDR3aa: CASSLVTGGDQPQHF; CDR3nt: TGTGCCAGCAGCTTAGTAACAGGGGGCGATCAGCCCCAGCATTTT
v_gene: TRBV5-1; abundance: many; d_gene: TRBD1; j_gene: TRBJ2-2; CDR3aa: CASSLGDRTNTGELFF; CDR3nt: TGCGCCAGCAGCTTAGGGGACAGAACGAACACCGGGGAGCTGTTTTTT
v_gene: TRBV6-1; abundance: many; d_gene: -; j_gene: TRBJ1-1; CDR3aa: CASRSYVDTEAFF; CDR3nt: TGTGCCAGCAGATCTTACGTGGACACTGAAGCTTTCTTT
v_gene: TRBV4-1; abundance: many; d_gene: TRBD1; j_gene: TRBJ2-7; CDR3aa: CASSQGDRGNEQYF; CDR3nt: TGCGCCAGCAGCCAAGGGGACAGGGGCAACGAGCAGTACTTC
v_gene: TRBV9; abundance: few; d_gene: -; j_gene: TRBJ2-5; CDR3aa: CASSVGAIQETQYF; CDR3nt: TGTGCCAGCAGCGTAGGGGCTATCCAAGAGACCCAGTACTTC
v_gene: TRBV12-3/TRBV12-4; abundance: -; d_gene: TRBD2; j_gene: TRBJ2-5; CDR3aa: CASSFWGTSGGRETQYF; CDR3nt: TGTGCCAGCAGTTTTTGGGGGACTAGCGGGGGCCGGGAGACCCAGTACTTC
v_gene: TRBV4-3; abundance: few; d_gene: -; j_gene: TRBJ2-2; CDR3aa: CASHARASNQNTGELFF; CDR3nt: TGCGCCAGTCACGCCAGAGCCTCCAACCAAAACACCGGGGAGCTGTTTTTT
v_gene: TRBV6-6; abundance: few; d_gene: -; j_gene: TRBJ1-2; CDR3aa: CASSQDRLHGYTF; CDR3nt: TGTGCCAGCAGTCAAGACAGGCTGCATGGCTACACCTTC